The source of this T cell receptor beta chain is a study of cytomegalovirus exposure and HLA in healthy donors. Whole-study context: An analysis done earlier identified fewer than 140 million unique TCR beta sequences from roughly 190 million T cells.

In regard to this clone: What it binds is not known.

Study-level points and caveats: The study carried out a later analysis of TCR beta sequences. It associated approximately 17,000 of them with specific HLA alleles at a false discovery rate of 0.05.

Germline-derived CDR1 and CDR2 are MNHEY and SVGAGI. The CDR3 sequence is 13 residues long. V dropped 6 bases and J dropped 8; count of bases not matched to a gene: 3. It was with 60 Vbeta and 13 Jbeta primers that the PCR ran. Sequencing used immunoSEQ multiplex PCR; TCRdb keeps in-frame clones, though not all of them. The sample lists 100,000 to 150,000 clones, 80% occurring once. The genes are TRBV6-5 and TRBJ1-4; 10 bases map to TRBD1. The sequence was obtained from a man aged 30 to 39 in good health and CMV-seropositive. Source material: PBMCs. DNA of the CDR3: TGTGCCAGCAGGGACAGGGGGGACGAAAAACTGTTTTTT. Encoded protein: CASRDRGDEKLFF.